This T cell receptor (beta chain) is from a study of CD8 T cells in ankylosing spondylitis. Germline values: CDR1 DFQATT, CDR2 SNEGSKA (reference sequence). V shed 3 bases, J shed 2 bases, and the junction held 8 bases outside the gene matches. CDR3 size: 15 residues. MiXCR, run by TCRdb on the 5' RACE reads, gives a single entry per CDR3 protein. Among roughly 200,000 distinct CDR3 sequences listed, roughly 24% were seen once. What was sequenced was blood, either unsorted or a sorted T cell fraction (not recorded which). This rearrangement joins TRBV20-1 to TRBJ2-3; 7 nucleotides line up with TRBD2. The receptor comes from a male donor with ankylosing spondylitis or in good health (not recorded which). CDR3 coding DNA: TGCAGTGCTAGTGCCGGGGAGGGCCACACAGATACGCAGTATTTT. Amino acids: CSASAGEGHTDTQYF.